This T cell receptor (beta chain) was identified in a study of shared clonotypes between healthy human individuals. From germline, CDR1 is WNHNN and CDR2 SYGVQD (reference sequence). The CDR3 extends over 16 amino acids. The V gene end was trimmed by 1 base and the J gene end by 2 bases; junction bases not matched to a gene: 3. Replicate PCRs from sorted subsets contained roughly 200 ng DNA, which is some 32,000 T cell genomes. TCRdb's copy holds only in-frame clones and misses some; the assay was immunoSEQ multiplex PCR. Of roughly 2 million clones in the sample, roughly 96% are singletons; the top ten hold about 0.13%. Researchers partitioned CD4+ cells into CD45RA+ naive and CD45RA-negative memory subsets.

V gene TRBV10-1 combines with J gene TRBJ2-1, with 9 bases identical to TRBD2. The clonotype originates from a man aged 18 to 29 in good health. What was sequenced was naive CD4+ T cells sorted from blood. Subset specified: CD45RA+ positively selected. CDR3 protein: CASSEFRGGAYNEQFF. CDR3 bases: TGCGCCAGCAGTGAGTTTCGCGGGGGGGCCTACAATGAGCAGTTCTTC.